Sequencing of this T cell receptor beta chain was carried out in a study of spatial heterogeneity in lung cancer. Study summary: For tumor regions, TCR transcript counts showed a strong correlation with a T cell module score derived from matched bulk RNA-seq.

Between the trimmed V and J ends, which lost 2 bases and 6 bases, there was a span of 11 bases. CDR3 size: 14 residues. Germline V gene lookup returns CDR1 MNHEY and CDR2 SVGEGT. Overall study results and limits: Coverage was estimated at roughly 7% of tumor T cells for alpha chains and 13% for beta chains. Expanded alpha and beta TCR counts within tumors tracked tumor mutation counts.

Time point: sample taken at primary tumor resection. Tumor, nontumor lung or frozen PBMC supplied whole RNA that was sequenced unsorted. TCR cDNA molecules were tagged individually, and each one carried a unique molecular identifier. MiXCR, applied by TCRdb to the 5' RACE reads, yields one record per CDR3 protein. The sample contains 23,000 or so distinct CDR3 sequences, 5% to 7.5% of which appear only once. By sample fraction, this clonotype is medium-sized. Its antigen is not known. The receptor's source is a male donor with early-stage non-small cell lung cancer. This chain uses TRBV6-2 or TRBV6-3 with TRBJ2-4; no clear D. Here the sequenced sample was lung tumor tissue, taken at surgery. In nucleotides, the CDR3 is TGTGCCAGCAGTTACCGGGCAAGAGGAAACATTCAGTACTTC. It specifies CASSYRARGNIQYF.